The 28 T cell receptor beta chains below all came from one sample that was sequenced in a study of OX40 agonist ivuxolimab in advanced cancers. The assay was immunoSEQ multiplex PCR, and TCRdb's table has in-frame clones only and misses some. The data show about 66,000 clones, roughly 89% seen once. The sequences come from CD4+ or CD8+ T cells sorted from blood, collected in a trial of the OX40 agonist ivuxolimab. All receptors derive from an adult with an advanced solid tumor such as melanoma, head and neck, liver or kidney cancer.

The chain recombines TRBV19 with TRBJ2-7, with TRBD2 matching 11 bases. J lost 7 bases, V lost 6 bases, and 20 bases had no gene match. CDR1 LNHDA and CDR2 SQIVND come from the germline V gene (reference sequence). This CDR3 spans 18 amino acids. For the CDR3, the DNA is TGTGCCAGTAGCACGGGACAACCGGGACTAGCGGACAACCTTGAGCAGTACTTC. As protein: CASSTGQPGLADNLEQYF.

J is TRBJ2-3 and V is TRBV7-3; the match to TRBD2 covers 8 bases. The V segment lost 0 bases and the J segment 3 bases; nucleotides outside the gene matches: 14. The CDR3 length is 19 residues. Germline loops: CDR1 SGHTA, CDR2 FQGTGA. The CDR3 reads CASSLTPGLSSGRTDTQYF. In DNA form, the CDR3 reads TGTGCCAGCAGCTTAACTCCGGGCCTCAGCAGCGGGAGAACAGATACGCAGTATTTT.

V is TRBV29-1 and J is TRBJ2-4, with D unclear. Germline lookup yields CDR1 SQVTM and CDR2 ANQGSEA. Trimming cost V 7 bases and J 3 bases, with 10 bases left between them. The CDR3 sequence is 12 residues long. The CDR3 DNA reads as TGCAGCGCTGTTAACTTCAAAAACATTCAGTACTTC. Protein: CSAVNFKNIQYF.

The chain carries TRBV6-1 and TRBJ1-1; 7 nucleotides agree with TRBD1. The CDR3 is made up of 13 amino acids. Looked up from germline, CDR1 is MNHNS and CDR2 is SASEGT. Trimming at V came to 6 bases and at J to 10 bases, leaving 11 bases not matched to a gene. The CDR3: CASRGTATGRAFF. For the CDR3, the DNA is TGTGCCAGCAGAGGGACAGCCACGGGGAGAGCTTTCTTT.

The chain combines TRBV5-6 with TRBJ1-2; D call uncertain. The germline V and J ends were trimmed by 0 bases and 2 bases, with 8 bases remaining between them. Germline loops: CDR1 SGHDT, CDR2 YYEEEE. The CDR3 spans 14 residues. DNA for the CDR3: TGTGCCAGCAGCTTGGAATTATCGAACTATGGCTACACCTTC. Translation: CASSLELSNYGYTF.

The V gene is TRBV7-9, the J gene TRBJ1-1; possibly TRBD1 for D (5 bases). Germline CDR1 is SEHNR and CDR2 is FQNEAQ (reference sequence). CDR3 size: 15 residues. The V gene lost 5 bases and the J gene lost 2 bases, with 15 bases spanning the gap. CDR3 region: CASSILGRGNTEAFF. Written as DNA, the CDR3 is TGTGCCAGCAGCATTCTGGGACGAGGAAACACTGAAGCTTTCTTT.

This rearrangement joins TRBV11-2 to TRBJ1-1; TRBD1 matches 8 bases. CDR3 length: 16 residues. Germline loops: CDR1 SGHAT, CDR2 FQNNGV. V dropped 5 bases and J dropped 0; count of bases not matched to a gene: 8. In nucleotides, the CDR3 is TGTGCCAGCAGCCAATCGACAGGGGTGGTGAACACTGAAGCTTTCTTT. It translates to CASSQSTGVVNTEAFF.

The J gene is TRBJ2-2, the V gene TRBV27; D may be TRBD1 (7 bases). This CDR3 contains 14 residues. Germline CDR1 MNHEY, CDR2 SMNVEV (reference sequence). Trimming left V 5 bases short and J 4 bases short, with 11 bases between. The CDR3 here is CASSAGQITGELFF. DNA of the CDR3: TGTGCCAGCAGTGCGGGACAGATCACCGGGGAGCTGTTTTTT.

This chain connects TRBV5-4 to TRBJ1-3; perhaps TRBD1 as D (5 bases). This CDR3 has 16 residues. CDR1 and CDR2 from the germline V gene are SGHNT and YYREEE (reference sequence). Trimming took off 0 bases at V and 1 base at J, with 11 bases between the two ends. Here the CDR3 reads CASSLGGRRSGNTIYF. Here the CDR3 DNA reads TGTGCCAGCAGCTTGGGGGGGAGACGGTCTGGAAACACCATATATTTT.

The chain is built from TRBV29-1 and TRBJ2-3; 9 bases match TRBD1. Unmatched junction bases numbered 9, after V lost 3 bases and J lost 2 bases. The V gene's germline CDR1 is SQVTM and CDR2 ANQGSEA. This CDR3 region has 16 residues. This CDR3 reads CSVEFGTGSVTDTQYF. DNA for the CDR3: TGCAGCGTTGAGTTCGGGACAGGGTCGGTCACAGATACGCAGTATTTT.

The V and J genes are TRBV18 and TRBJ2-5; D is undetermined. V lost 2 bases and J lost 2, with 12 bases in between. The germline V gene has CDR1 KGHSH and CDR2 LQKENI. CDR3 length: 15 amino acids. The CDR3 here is CASSPSSEWQETQYF. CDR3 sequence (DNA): TGTGCCAGCTCACCATCGAGTGAATGGCAAGAGACCCAGTACTTC.

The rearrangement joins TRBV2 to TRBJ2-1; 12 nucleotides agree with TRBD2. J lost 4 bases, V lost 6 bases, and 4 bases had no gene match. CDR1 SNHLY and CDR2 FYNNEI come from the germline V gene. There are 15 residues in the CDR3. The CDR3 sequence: CASRLAGGRYNEQFF. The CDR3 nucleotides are TGTGCCAGCAGACTAGCGGGAGGAAGATACAATGAGCAGTTCTTC. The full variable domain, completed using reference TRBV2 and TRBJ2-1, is EPEVTQTPSHQVTQMGQEVILRCVPISNHLYFYWYRQILGQKVEFLVSFYNNEISEKSEIFDDQFSVERPDGSNFTLKIRSTKLEDSAMYFCASRLAGGRYNEQFFGPGTRLTVL.

CDR3 nucleotide sequence: TGTGCCAGCACCTCTCAAACTGGGACCTTAAGGGAGACCCAGTACTTC. Its translation is CASTSQTGTLRETQYF. The chain uses TRBV7-8 and TRBJ2-5; D is perhaps TRBD1 or TRBD2 (5 bases each). V was trimmed by 7 bases and J by 5 bases, leaving 23 bases between them. CDR1 and CDR2 from the germline V gene are SGHVS and FQNEAQ. The CDR3 consists of 16 residues.

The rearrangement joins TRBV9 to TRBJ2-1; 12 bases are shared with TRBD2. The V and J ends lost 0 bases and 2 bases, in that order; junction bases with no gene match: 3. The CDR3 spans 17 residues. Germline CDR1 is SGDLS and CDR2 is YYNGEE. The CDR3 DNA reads TGTGCCAGCAGCGTAGGACTAGCGGGAGCCCCCTACAATGAGCAGTTCTTC. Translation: CASSVGLAGAPYNEQFF.

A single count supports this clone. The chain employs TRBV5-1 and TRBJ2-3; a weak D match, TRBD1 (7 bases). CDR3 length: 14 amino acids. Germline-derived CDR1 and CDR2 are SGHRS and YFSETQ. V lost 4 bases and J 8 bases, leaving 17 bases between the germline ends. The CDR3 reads CASSTGQEEGTQYF. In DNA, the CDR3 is TGCGCCAGCAGCACCGGACAGGAGGAGGGTACGCAGTATTTT.

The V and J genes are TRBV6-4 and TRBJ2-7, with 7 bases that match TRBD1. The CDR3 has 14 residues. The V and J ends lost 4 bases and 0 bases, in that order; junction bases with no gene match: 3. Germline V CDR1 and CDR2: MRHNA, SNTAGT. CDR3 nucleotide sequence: TGTGCCAGCAGTGCGACAGGGAGCTCCTACGAGCAGTACTTC. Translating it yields CASSATGSSYEQYF.

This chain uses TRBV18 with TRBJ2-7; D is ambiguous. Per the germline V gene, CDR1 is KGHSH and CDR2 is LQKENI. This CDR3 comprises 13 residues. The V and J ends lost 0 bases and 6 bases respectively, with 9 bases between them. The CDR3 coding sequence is TGTGCCAGCTCACCACCACCAGCCCGCGAGCAGTACTTC. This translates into CASSPPPAREQYF.

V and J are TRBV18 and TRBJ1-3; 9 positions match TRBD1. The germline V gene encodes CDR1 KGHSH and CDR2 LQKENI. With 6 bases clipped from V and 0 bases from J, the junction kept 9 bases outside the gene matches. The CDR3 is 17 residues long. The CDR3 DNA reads TGTGCCAGCTCGTCGACAGGGGGACGAATCTCTGGAAACACCATATATTTT. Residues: CASSSTGGRISGNTIYF.

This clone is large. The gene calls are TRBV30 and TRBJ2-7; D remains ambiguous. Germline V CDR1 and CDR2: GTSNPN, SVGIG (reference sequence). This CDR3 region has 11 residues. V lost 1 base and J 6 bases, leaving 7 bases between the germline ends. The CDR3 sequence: CAWSAEAEQYF. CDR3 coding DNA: TGTGCCTGGAGTGCCGAAGCCGAGCAGTACTTC.

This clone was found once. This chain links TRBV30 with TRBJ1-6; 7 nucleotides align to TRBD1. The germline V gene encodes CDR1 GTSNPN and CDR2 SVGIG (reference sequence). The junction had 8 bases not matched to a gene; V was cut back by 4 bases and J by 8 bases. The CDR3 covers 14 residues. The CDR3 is CAWNKGAGDSPLHF. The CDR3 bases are TGTGCCTGGAATAAGGGGGCTGGGGATTCACCCCTCCACTTT.

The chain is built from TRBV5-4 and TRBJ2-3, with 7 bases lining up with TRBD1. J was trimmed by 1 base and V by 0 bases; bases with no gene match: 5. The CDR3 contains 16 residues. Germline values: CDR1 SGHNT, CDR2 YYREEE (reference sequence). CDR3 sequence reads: CASSLAVGTGTDTQYF. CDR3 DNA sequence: TGTGCCAGCAGCTTGGCCGTAGGGACAGGCACAGATACGCAGTATTTT.

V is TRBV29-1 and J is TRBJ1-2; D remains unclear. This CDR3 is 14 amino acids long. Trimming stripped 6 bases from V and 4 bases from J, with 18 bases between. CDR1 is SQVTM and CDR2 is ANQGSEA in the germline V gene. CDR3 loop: CSVLTQSDGYGYTF. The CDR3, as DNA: TGCAGCGTCCTAACTCAGTCGGATGGCTATGGCTACACCTTC.

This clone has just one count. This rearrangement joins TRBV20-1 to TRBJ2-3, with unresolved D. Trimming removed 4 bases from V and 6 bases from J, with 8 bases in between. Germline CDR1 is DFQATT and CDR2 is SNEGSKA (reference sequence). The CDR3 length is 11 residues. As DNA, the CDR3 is TGCAGTGCTATCCTCATGGATACGCAGTATTTT. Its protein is CSAILMDTQYF.

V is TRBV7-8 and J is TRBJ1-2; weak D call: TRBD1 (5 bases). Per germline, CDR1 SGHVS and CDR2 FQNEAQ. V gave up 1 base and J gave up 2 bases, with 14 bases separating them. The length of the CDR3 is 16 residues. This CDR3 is CASSLGGPGHNYGYTF. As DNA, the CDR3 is TGTGCCAGCAGCTTAGGGGGCCCAGGGCACAACTATGGCTACACCTTC.

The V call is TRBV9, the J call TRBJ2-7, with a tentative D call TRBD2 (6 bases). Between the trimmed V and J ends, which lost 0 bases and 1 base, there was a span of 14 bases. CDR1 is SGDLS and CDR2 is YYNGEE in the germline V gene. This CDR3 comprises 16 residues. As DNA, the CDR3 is TGTGCCAGCAGCGTAGGATTTGCAGGGAGGTCCTACGAGCAGTACTTC. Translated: CASSVGFAGRSYEQYF.

The CDR3 sequence is CASSPRSGRAPDTQYF. The CDR3 coding sequence is TGTGCCAGCTCACCACGTAGCGGGAGGGCCCCAGATACGCAGTATTTT. The chain is built from TRBV18 and TRBJ2-3; TRBD2 matches at 11 bases. V was clipped by 1 base and J by 4 bases; unmatched bases: 4. The CDR3 totals 16 residues. Germline V lookup: CDR1 KGHSH, CDR2 LQKENI. The variable domain in full, completed from reference TRBV18 and TRBJ2-3, reads NAGVMQNPRHLVRRRGQEARLRCSPMKGHSHVYWYRQLPEEGLKFMVYLQKENIIDESGMPKERFSAEFPKEGPSILRIQQVVRGDSAAYFCASSPRSGRAPDTQYFGPGTRLTVL.

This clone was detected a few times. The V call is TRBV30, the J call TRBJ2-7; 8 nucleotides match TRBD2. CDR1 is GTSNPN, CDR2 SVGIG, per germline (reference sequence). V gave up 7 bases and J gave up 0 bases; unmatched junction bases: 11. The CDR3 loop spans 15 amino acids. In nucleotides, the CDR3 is TGTGCCTCATCTCCAGCGGGGGTGAGCTCCTACGAGCAGTACTTC. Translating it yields CASSPAGVSSYEQYF.

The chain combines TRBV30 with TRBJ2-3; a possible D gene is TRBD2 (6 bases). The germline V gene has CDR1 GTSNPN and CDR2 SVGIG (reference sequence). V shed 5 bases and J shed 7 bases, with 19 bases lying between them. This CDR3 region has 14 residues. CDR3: CAWARDRGTNTQYF. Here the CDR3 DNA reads TGTGCCTGGGCTAGGGACCGGGGGACGAATACGCAGTATTTT.